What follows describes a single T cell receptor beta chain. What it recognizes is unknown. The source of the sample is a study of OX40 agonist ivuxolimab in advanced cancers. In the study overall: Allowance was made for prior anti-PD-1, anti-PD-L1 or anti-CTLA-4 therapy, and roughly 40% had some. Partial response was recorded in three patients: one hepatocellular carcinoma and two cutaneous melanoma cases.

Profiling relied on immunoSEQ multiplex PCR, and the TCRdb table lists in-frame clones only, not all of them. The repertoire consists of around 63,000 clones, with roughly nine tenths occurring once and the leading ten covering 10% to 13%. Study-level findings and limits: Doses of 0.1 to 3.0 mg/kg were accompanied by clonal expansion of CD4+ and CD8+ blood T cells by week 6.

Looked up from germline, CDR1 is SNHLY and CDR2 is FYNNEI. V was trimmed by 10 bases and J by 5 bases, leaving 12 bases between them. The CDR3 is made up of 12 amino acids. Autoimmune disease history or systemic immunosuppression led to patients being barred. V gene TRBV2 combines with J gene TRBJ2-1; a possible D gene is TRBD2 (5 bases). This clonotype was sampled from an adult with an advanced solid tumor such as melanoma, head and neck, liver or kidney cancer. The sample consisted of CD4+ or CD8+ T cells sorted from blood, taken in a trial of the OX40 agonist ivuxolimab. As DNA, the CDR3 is TGTGCCAACCGAAGGGAGCACAATGAGCAGTTCTTC. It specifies CANRREHNEQFF.